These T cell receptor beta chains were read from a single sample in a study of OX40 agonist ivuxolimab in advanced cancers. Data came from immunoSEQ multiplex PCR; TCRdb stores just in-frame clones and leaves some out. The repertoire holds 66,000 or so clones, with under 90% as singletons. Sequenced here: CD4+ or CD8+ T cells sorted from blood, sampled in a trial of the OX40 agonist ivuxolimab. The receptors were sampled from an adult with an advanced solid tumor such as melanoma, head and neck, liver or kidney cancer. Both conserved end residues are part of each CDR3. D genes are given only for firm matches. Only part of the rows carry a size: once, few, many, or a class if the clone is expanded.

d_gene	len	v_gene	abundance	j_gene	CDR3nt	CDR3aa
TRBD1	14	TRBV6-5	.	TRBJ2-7	TGTGCCAGCAGCCCTGACAGGGGATCCGCCGAGCAGTACTTC	CASSPDRGSAEQYF
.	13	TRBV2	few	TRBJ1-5	TGTGCCAGCGGGAGGGTAATAGGGCAGCCCCAGCATTTT	CASGRVIGQPQHF
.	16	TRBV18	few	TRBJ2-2	TGTGCCAGCTCACCATCACAGGGAAGAGGCACCGGGGAGCTGTTTTTT	CASSPSQGRGTGELFF
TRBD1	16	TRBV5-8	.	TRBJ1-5	TGTGCCAGCAGCTGGATTGCAGGGGGAGGCGGGCAGCCCCAGCATTTT	CASSWIAGGGGQPQHF
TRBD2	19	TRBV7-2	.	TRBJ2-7	TGTGCCAGCAGTTCCCCCCGGACGCCCGGGACTAGCGGTTCCTACGAGCAGTACTTC	CASSSPRTPGTSGSYEQYF
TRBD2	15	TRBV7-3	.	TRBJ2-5	TGTGCCAGCAGCTCCGGGACTAGCGGGCTAGAGACCCAGTACTTC	CASSSGTSGLETQYF
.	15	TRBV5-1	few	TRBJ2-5	TGCGCCAGCAGCCCCATATACGGAAACCAAGAGACCCAGTACTTC	CASSPIYGNQETQYF
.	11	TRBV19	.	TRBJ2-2	TGTGCCAGTAGTTGGGTCGGGGAGCTGTTTTTT	CASSWVGELFF
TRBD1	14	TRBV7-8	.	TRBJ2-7	TGTGCCAGCAGCCCACAGGGGGCATTCTACGAGCAGTACTTC	CASSPQGAFYEQYF
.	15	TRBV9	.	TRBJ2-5	TGTGCCAGCAGCACCCCCGGGGCGGATCGGGAGACCCAGTACTTC	CASSTPGADRETQYF
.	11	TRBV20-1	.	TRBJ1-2	TGCAGTGCAGGAACAGGGTTTGGCTACACCTTC	CSAGTGFGYTF
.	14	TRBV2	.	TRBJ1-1	TGTGCCAGCAGTGAGAGGGGCGCAAGGACTGAAGCTTTCTTT	CASSERGARTEAFF
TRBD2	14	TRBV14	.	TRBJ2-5	TGTGCCAGCAGCCAAATGACTAGCGTGGAGACCCAGTACTTC	CASSQMTSVETQYF
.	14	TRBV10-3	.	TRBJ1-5	TGTGCCACCGCTCTAACCGGGACGGATCAGCCCCAGCATTTT	CATALTGTDQPQHF
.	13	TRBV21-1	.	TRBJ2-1	TGTGCCAGCCACCGAGACAGCTACAATGAGCAGTTCTTC	CASHRDSYNEQFF
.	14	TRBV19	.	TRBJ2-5	TGTGCCAGTAGTAGGACGAGGGTTCAAGAGACCCAGTACTTC	CASSRTRVQETQYF
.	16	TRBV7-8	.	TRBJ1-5	TGTGCCAGCAGCTTAGAAAGGACGAGGAGCAATCAGCCCCAGCATTTT	CASSLERTRSNQPQHF
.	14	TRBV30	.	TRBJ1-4	TGTGCCTGGATGTCCCCGGGACTAAATGAAAAACTGTTTTTT	CAWMSPGLNEKLFF
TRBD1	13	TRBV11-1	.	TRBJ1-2	TGTGCCAGCAGCTTAGACAGGGGGCATGGCTACACCTTC	CASSLDRGHGYTF
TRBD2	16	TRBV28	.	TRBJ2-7	TGTGCCAGCCCCCCTGCCCTGACTAGCGGGAGGGGCGAGCAGTACTTC	CASPPALTSGRGEQYF
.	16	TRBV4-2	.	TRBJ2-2	TGTGCCAGCAGCCAAGATCGGGGGACTTACCCCGGGGAGCTGTTTTTT	CASSQDRGTYPGELFF
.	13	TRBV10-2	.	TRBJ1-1	TGCGCCAGCACAAGGGACACCTACACTGAAGCTTTCTTT	CASTRDTYTEAFF
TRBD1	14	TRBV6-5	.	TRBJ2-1	TGTGCCAGCAGTAGAGGGGGCAATTACAATGAGCAGTTCTTC	CASSRGGNYNEQFF
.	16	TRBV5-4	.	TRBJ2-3	TGTGCCAGCAGCTTGGGAGGGGACACTAGCACAGATACGCAGTATTTT	CASSLGGDTSTDTQYF
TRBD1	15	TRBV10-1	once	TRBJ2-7	TGCGCCAGCAGTGAGTCCCCCGGACAGGGATACGAGCAGTACTTC	CASSESPGQGYEQYF
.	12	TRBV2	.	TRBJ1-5	TGTGCCAGCAGTGATGGAGTCCGGCCCCAGCATTTT	CASSDGVRPQHF
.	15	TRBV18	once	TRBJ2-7	TGTGCCAGCTCACCTTCTAGGACTGGAGGGTACGAGCAGTACTTC	CASSPSRTGGYEQYF